This T cell receptor beta chain was sequenced in a study of blood T cell repertoires in COVID-19. Original processing methods: Amplification of reference gene primers was used by the study to estimate nucleated cell counts. Some clones are missing from TCRdb's copy, which holds only in-frame ones; the method was immunoSEQ multiplex PCR. Clonal size and the V and J genes are those of that table, whereas D and trimming came from the DNA. Among roughly 300,000 clones, about nine tenths were seen once, and the ten largest hold about 4%. Clinical histories supplied by participants themselves formed the basis of cohort assignment. This CDR3 is 15 amino acids long.

Sequencing was carried out using PBMCs or T cells enriched from blood (not recorded which). This receptor was taken from a man aged 30-40 years who had recovered from COVID-19. J is TRBJ1-4 and V is TRBV21-1; whether TRBD1, the table's D call, matches the DNA was not checked. TRBV21-1 is a pseudogene locus. CDR3 bases: TGTGCCAGCAGCAAACACAGGGGGCTGGGTGAAAAACTGTTTTTT. Its translation: CASSKHRGLGEKLFF.